Below, 28 T cell receptor beta chains from the same sample are listed, as sequenced in a study of blood T cell repertoires in COVID-19. Method: immunoSEQ multiplex PCR; TCRdb's copy keeps in-frame clones and lacks some. The sample lists about 200,000 clones, roughly 90% occurring once. The sequencing input was peripheral blood. The source is a man aged 40-49 years with active or convalescent COVID-19.

This chain links TRBV7-9 with TRBJ2-7; D may be TRBD1 (6 bases). Germline V gene sequence: CDR1 SEHNR, CDR2 FQNEAQ (reference sequence). V gave up 5 bases and J gave up 3 bases, with 20 bases separating them. The CDR3 is made up of 16 amino acids. DNA of the CDR3: TGTGCCAGCAGCGCCGGTCGTGGCAGGGGTCTCTACGAGCAGTACTTC. Protein product: CASSAGRGRGLYEQYF.

CDR3 residues: CSVEDRPLLGYDYGYTF. CDR3 nucleotides: TGCAGCGTTGAAGATCGTCCGCTGCTCGGGTATGACTATGGCTACACCTTC. The rearrangement joins TRBV29-1 to TRBJ1-2; D is undetermined. V gave up 0 bases and J gave up 3 bases, with 20 bases separating them. From germline, CDR1 is SQVTM and CDR2 ANQGSEA. The CDR3 length is 17 residues.

This clone came up a few times. This chain uses TRBV29-1 with TRBJ2-7, with 12 bases lining up with TRBD2. The germline CDR1 and CDR2 sequences are SQVTM and ANQGSEA. The CDR3 has 17 amino acids. Trimming at V came to 6 bases and at J to 5 bases, leaving 17 bases not matched to a gene. The CDR3 region has the DNA TGCAGCGTATCCCGGGGGCTAGCGGGAGGGCCTTTTAACGAGCAGTACTTC. This codes for CSVSRGLAGGPFNEQYF.

The chain carries TRBV7-2 and TRBJ2-7, with D unclear. This CDR3 has 15 amino acids. Trimming took off 5 bases at V and 1 base at J, with 15 bases between the two ends. Germline V lookup: CDR1 SGHTA, CDR2 FQGNSA. The CDR3 spells CASSARATPSYEQYF. The CDR3 DNA reads as TGTGCCAGCAGCGCCCGTGCGACACCGTCCTACGAGCAGTACTTC.

The count of this clone is one. The gene calls are TRBV4-1 and TRBJ1-2, with 10 bases identical to TRBD1. The V and J ends lost 4 bases and 12 bases, in that order; junction bases with no gene match: 8. CDR3 length: 13 amino acids. Germline V CDR1 and CDR2: MGHRA, YSYEKL. Written as DNA, the CDR3 is TGCGCCAGCAGCCCGACAGGGGGCATACCCCACACCTTC. Translating gives CASSPTGGIPHTF.

The chain has TRBV7-9 and TRBJ1-1; D is undetermined. CDR3 length equals 12 residues. Trimming removed 5 bases from V and 4 bases from J, with 8 bases in between. CDR1 is SEHNR and CDR2 is FQNEAQ in the germline V gene (reference sequence). CDR3 sequence reads: CASSLYRTEAFF. The CDR3 nucleotides read TGTGCCAGCAGCCTCTACCGCACTGAAGCTTTCTTT.

The chain has TRBV29-1 and TRBJ2-7; D is perhaps TRBD2 (6 bases). The CDR3 extends over 13 amino acids. Germline V gene data show CDR1 as SQVTM and CDR2 as ANQGSEA. V was trimmed by 2 bases and J by 3 bases, leaving 11 bases between them. In DNA, the CDR3 is TGCAGCGTTGAAAAGGGCGGGGACTACGAGCAGTACTTC. Protein product: CSVEKGGDYEQYF.

This clone was detected a few times. The chain carries TRBV6-5 and TRBJ1-6; 11 positions agree with TRBD1. CDR1 and CDR2 from the germline V gene are MNHEY and SVGAGI. The CDR3 length is 13 residues. After removal of 8 bases from V and 9 bases from J, the junction contained 3 bases not matched to a gene. The CDR3 reads CASLGQGGSPLHF. CDR3 sequence (DNA): TGTGCCAGCTTGGGACAGGGGGGTTCACCCCTCCACTTT.

The V gene is TRBV6-1, the J gene TRBJ1-5, with 11 bases identical to TRBD1. The CDR3 has 16 amino acids. Germline trimming cut 4 bases from V and 5 bases from J; bases unmatched to any gene: 7. CDR1 MNHNS and CDR2 SASEGT come from the germline V gene. The CDR3 reads CASSGAGTGGYQPQHF. As DNA, the CDR3 is TGTGCCAGCAGTGGTGCCGGGACAGGGGGATATCAGCCCCAGCATTTT.

The rearrangement uses TRBV6-5 and TRBJ1-5; TRBD1 might be the D (6 bases). V shed 9 bases and J shed 2 bases, with 11 bases lying between them. This CDR3 has 13 residues. Looked up from germline, CDR1 is MNHEY and CDR2 is SVGAGI. CDR3 sequence (DNA): TGTGCCAGTGTCAGGGGTGGCAATCAGCCCCAGCATTTT. This encodes CASVRGGNQPQHF.

This chain uses TRBV10-2 with TRBJ1-4; 8 bases are shared with TRBD1. From germline, CDR1 is WSHSY and CDR2 SAAADI. This CDR3 region has 15 residues. Losses at the gene ends were 6 bases for V and 6 bases for J; bases not matched to a gene: 9. For the CDR3, the DNA is TGCGCCAGCAGCCCCGGACAGGGCAAGTATGAAAAACTGTTTTTT. Translation: CASSPGQGKYEKLFF.

J is TRBJ2-7 and V is TRBV19; D is possibly TRBD2 (6 bases). The CDR3 length is 15 residues. Trimming took off 4 bases at V and 3 bases at J, with 16 bases between the two ends. Germline CDR1 is LNHDA and CDR2 is SQIVND (reference sequence). Written as DNA, the CDR3 is TGTGCCAGTAGTACCCTCGGGAGCGTTCTCTACGAGCAGTACTTC. Residues: CASSTLGSVLYEQYF.

The chain is built from TRBV5-5 and TRBJ2-7, with TRBD1 matching 7 bases. V shed 4 bases and J 5 bases; nucleotides not matched to a gene: 6. This CDR3 is 13 amino acids long. From germline, CDR1 is SGHKS and CDR2 YYEKEE (reference sequence). This chain's CDR3 is CASSPPTGHEQYF. CDR3 DNA sequence: TGTGCCAGCAGCCCTCCGACAGGGCACGAGCAGTACTTC.

The chain is built from TRBV7-9 and TRBJ2-1, with 14 bases fitting TRBD2. This CDR3 region has 18 residues. The V segment lost 5 bases and the J segment 0 bases; nucleotides outside the gene matches: 6. Germline V CDR1 and CDR2: SEHNR, FQNEAQ (reference sequence). Here the CDR3 DNA reads TGTGCCAGCAGCGTCGGACTAGCGGGGGGTCCCTCCTACAATGAGCAGTTCTTC. Its translation: CASSVGLAGGPSYNEQFF.

The chain links TRBV27 to TRBJ1-1; tentatively, D is TRBD1 (5 bases). The CDR3 contains 15 residues. V shed 1 base and J shed 4 bases, with 13 bases lying between them. Germline V CDR1 and CDR2: MNHEY, SMNVEV (reference sequence). Written as DNA, the CDR3 is TGTGCCAGCAGTTTATTGGCTGTCCAGGGCACTGAAGCTTTCTTT. It yields the protein CASSLLAVQGTEAFF.

This clone was seen ten or more times. This rearrangement joins TRBV4-1 to TRBJ1-3; D is possibly TRBD1 (5 bases). The CDR3 covers 16 residues. The germline V gene has CDR1 MGHRA and CDR2 YSYEKL. V lost 8 bases and J lost 0, with 17 bases in between. The CDR3 sequence is CASAGDGFFSGNTIYF. CDR3 nucleotides: TGCGCCAGCGCGGGGGACGGATTTTTCTCTGGAAACACCATATATTTT.

The chain recombines TRBV12-3 or TRBV12-4 with TRBJ2-7; D unresolved. The CDR3 runs to 13 residues. Trimming took 5 bases from V and 4 from J, leaving 12 bases between them. The CDR3 here is CASSTGSEYEQYF. CDR3 coding DNA: TGTGCCAGCAGTACCGGGTCCGAATACGAGCAGTACTTC.

V usage is TRBV2 and J usage is TRBJ1-5, with a weak D call TRBD1 (5 bases). Trimming removed 1 base at V and 2 bases at J, with 18 bases between. Germline V CDR1 and CDR2: SNHLY, FYNNEI. The CDR3 is made up of 18 amino acids. The CDR3 here is CASSEVWSAGGGNQPQHF. DNA for the CDR3: TGTGCCAGCAGTGAAGTGTGGTCGGCCGGAGGGGGCAATCAGCCCCAGCATTTT.

The CDR3 DNA sequence: TGCGCCAGCAGGTTGCGGACTGCCTGGAACACTGAAGCTTTCTTT. It is translated as CASRLRTAWNTEAFF. J is TRBJ1-1 and V is TRBV5-1; D call uncertain. The CDR3 length is 15 residues. Germline CDR1 SGHRS, CDR2 YFSETQ. The V end was cut by 5 bases, the J end by 1 base, with 15 bases between.

This rearrangement joins TRBV3-1 (or the pseudogene TRBV3-2) to TRBJ2-5; TRBD2 agrees at 8 bases. The J segment lost 5 bases and the V segment lost 3 bases, leaving 5 bases of the junction unmatched. From germline, CDR1 is LGHDT and CDR2 YNNKEL (reference sequence). The CDR3 has 14 amino acids. CDR3 bases: TGTGCCAGCAGCCAGGCGGGAGGTAGGGAGACCCAGTACTTC. Amino acid sequence: CASSQAGGRETQYF.

This chain connects TRBV9 to TRBJ2-5, with a weak D call TRBD2 (5 bases). Trimming removed 3 bases from V and 1 base from J, with 13 bases in between. Germline V gene lookup returns CDR1 SGDLS and CDR2 YYNGEE. The length of the CDR3 is 15 residues. CDR3 DNA sequence: TGTGCCAGCAGCGATGGCCGAAGCGGCCAAGAGACCCAGTACTTC. It codes for CASSDGRSGQETQYF.

The chain recombines TRBV2 with TRBJ1-6; the match to TRBD1 covers 7 bases. The V and J ends lost 4 bases and 4 bases, in that order; junction bases with no gene match: 1. The CDR3 extends over 14 amino acids. CDR1 is SNHLY and CDR2 is FYNNEI in the germline V gene. In DNA, the CDR3 is TGTGCCAGCAGTGGACAGGGATATAATTCACCCCTCCACTTT. It specifies CASSGQGYNSPLHF.

V and J are TRBV5-6 and TRBJ1-3; D call uncertain. Trimming took off 3 bases at V and 2 bases at J, with 12 bases between the two ends. The CDR3 is 15 residues long. In germline, CDR1 is SGHDT, CDR2 YYEEEE. The CDR3 region has the DNA TGTGCCAGCAGCTCATGGCCTCCTCCTGGAAACACCATATATTTT. Its translation is CASSSWPPPGNTIYF. The full variable domain, its missing parts supplied by reference TRBV5-6 and TRBJ1-3, is DAGVTQSPTHLIKTRGQQVTLRCSPKSGHDTVSWYQQALGQGPQFIFQYYEEEERQRGNFPDRFSGHQFPNYSSELNVNALLLGDSALYLCASSSWPPPGNTIYFGEGSWLTVV.

V is TRBV30 and J is TRBJ1-5; D gene ambiguous. With 0 bases removed from V and 0 bases from J, the gap between germline ends came to 9 bases. Germline V lookup: CDR1 GTSNPN, CDR2 SVGIG (reference sequence). This CDR3 region has 15 residues. The DNA for the CDR3 is TGTGCCTGGAGTGTCCGGGATTATAGCAATCAGCCCCAGCATTTT. Its protein product is CAWSVRDYSNQPQHF.

The chain has TRBV19 and TRBJ1-1; TRBD1 is a possible D gene (5 bases). Germline values: CDR1 LNHDA, CDR2 SQIVND (reference sequence). This CDR3 region has 14 residues. V was shortened by 7 bases and J by 3 bases, with 15 bases between the two germline ends. CDR3 nucleotides: TGTGCCAGTACGGAGGGGAATTCGTACACTGAAGCTTTCTTT. This sequence encodes CASTEGNSYTEAFF.

V and J are TRBV7-6 and TRBJ1-4; D might be TRBD1 (5 bases). The CDR3 totals 16 residues. The germline V gene encodes CDR1 SGHVS and CDR2 FNYEAQ. With 1 base removed from V and 4 bases from J, the gap between germline ends came to 13 bases. In DNA form, the CDR3 reads TGTGCCAGCAGCTTAGGTGCCGGGGGTCATAATGAAAAACTGTTTTTT. This gives the protein CASSLGAGGHNEKLFF.

The chain links TRBV4-1 to TRBJ2-3; perhaps TRBD1 as D (6 bases). The germline V gene has CDR1 MGHRA and CDR2 YSYEKL. The CDR3 loop spans 15 amino acids. Trimming removed 3 bases at V and 4 bases at J, with 14 bases between. The CDR3 spells CASSQRGSRADTQYF. Written as DNA, the CDR3 is TGCGCCAGCAGCCAGAGGGGGAGTAGGGCAGATACGCAGTATTTT.

The gene calls are TRBV13 and TRBJ2-3; perhaps TRBD2 as D (7 bases). Trimming took off 4 bases at V and 1 base at J, with 12 bases between the two ends. Germline CDR1 and CDR2: PRHDT and FYEKMQ (reference sequence). This CDR3 has 15 residues. Here the CDR3 reads CASSSTGRGTDTQYF. CDR3 nucleotide sequence: TGTGCCAGCAGCTCTACAGGGAGGGGCACAGATACGCAGTATTTT.